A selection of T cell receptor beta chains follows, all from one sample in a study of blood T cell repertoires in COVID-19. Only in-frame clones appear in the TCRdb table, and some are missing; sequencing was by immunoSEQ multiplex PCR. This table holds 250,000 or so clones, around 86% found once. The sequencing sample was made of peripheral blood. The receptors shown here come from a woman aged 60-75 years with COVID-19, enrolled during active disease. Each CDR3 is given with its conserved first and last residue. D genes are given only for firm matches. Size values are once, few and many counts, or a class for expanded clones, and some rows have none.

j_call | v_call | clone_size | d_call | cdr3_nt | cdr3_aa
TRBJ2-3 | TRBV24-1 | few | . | TGTGCCACCAGTGACCGGGAACAGGGAAGCACAGATACGCAGTATTTT | CATSDREQGSTDTQYF
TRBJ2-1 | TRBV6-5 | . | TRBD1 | TGTGCCAGCATCCTGCGGGACAGGGTCTACAATGAGCAGTTCTTC | CASILRDRVYNEQFF
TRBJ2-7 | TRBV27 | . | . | TGTGCCAGCAGTTTATTCGGTATGGCAGCCTGGAGCTCCGAGCAGTACTTC | CASSLFGMAAWSSEQYF
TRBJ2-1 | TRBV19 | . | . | TGTGCCAGTGGGAGCGGAGCAGAGCAGTTCTTC | CASGSGAEQFF
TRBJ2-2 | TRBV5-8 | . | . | TGTGCCAGCAGCTTGGCCCCGTGGCAGAGACTGAACACCGGGGAGCTGTTTTTT | CASSLAPWQRLNTGELFF
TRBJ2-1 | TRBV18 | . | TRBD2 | TGTGCCAGCTCCCTTTTGGGGACTAGCGGAAACCGTGGGTATGAGCAGTTCTTC | CASSLLGTSGNRGYEQFF
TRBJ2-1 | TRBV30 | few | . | TGTGCCTGGAGTGTCGGCGGCGGGCCCGGCAATGAGCAGTTCTTC | CAWSVGGGPGNEQFF
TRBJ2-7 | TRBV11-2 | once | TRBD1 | TGTGCCAGCACCCGGGGACAGGGCTACGAGCAGTACTTC | CASTRGQGYEQYF
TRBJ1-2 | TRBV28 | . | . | TGTGCCAGCAGTTCACAGGGCCCCGATGGCTACACCTTC | CASSSQGPDGYTF
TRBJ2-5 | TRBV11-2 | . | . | TGTGCCAGCAGCTTCCGGGTGTTAGAGACCCAGTACTTC | CASSFRVLETQYF
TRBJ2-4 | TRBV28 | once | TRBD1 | TGTGCCAGCAGCCCTGCCGGGACAGGTCTAATACTAGCCAAAAACATTCAGTACTTC | CASSPAGTGLILAKNIQYF
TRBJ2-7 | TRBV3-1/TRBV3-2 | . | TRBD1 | TGTGCCAGCAGCCGACGACCTCCTGGGACAGGCACATTTACCCTGACCTACGAGCAGTACTTC | CASSRRPPGTGTFTLTYEQYF
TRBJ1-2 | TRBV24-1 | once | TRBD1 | TGTGCCACCAGTGGCCACGGACAGGGGAACTATGGCTACACCTTC | CATSGHGQGNYGYTF
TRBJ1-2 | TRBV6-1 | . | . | TGTGCCAGCAGTGAATTTATTCACGGGGGGGCGAACTATGGCTACACCTTC | CASSEFIHGGANYGYTF
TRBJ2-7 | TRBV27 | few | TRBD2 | TGTGCCAGCAAACGACTCTCTGGGACTAGTACATACGAGCAGTACTTC | CASKRLSGTSTYEQYF
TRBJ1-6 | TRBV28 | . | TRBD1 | TGTGCCAGCAGCCCCCGGGGACAGGGTTTACCCCTCCTCCACTTT | CASSPRGQGLPLLHF
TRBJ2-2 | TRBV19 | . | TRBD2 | TGTGCCAGTAGGACTAGCGGAGTCGGACCCGGGGAGCTGTTTTTT | CASRTSGVGPGELFF
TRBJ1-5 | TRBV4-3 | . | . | TGCGCCAGCAGCCAACGGAGGGGCCGGCCCCAGCATTTT | CASSQRRGRPQHF
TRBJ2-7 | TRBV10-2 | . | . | TGCGCCAGCACCCAGGGATTCTCCTACGAGCAGTACTTC | CASTQGFSYEQYF
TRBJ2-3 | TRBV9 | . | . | TGTGCCAGCAGCGTAGTTGAGGGATACTCGGGGACGCAGTATTTT | CASSVVEGYSGTQYF
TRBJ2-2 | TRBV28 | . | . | TGTGCCAGTACCCCCGGGGGATTCCAAGCGAACACCGGGGAGCTGTTTTTT | CASTPGGFQANTGELFF
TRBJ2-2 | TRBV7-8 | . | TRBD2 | TGTGCCAGCAGCGTAGCCGTCCTAGCGGGAGTAGCCGGGGAGCTGTTTTTT | CASSVAVLAGVAGELFF
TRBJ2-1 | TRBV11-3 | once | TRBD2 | TGTGCCAGCAGTCCAAGCGGGGAGAATGAGCAGTTCTTC | CASSPSGENEQFF
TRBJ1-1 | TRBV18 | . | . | TGTGCCAGCTCACAGGCTCGGCCCGGTGGGGGGTCGGGAACTGAAGCTTTCTTT | CASSQARPGGGSGTEAFF
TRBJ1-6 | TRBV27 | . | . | TGTGCCGGTAGGGACTCCCCTAAAGATTCACCCCTCCACTTT | CAGRDSPKDSPLHF
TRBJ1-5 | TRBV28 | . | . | TGTGCCAGCAGCTTACCTCACAGGGTCAATCAGCCCCAGCATTTT | CASSLPHRVNQPQHF
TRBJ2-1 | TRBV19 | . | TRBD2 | TGTGCCAGTAGTGTGACTAGCGGGGAGGGGCACAATGAGCAGTTCTTC | CASSVTSGEGHNEQFF
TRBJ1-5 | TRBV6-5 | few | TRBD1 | TGTGCCAGCAACGGACAGGGAGGTAGCAATCAGCCCCAGCATTTT | CASNGQGGSNQPQHF
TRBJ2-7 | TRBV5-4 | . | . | TGTGCCAGCGCACTTACCCCGACTAGAGCAATCTACGAGCAGTACTTC | CASALTPTRAIYEQYF